This entry describes one T cell receptor (beta chain). Its antigen target is currently unknown. No much larger clone is present one base from it, and per-base qualities are unavailable. The data were obtained in a study of blood T cell repertoires in COVID-19 (TCRdb year 2020). Background on the whole study: The collaborator samples originated in the United States, Italy and Spain and spanned the acute and convalescent phases of COVID-19. The repertoires were released in a freely available public database meant as a resource for research on the immune response to SARS-CoV-2. Nearly every sample came with metadata listing a de-identified subject ID, COVID-19 status, age in years and sex. The samples were drawn from the first 160 participants of the ongoing ImmuneRACE study and from about 1,200 subjects provided by 6 global collaborators. The material from the prospective study consisted of cDNA or gDNA derived from T cells, B-cell-depleted T cells, or PBMCs. Deeply sampled blood TCRbeta repertoires from subjects exposed to, actively infected with, or recovered from COVID-19 were included in the dataset. Where available, HLA class I and class II types were obtained from metadata supplied by the sample provider rather than from assay-based typing.

Collaborating institutions collected whole blood in K2EDTA tubes following their own protocols. For TCRbeta analysis, collaborators shipped samples in one of three forms: frozen whole blood, isolated PBMCs, or DNA extracted from either of those sample types. The immunoSEQ Assay, a bias-controlled multiplex PCR, was used to amplify TCRbeta CDR3 regions from genomic DNA. Per the original workflow: Nucleated cell counts per sample were estimated from amplification of reference gene primers within the assay. To quantify the absolute abundance of each unique TCRbeta CDR3 rearrangement, sequence reads were collapsed and filtered. Productive Simpson clonality was computed per sample as the square root of Simpson's diversity index over productive rearrangements. Imported from immuneACCESS, the table was reduced by TCRdb to in-frame sequences with V and J called. These copies leave out some clones; in studies compared against another copy, an unresolved V gene accounts for under half, and the cause of the remainder is not known. The D gene and trimming were derived from the DNA, and the V and J assignments and clone size from that table. The sample table lists tens of thousands of clones, roughly 80% of them with a count of one. Together, the top ten hold less than 30% of the sample.

Summary of the overall study and its limitations: The quantity of clinical and demographic metadata differed by source and by participant and was supplied without curation.

The germline V gene gives CDR1 as SGHVS and CDR2 as FQNEAQ. Relative to germline, V is missing 5 bases and J is missing 5 bases, with 8 bases of the junction outside any gene match. CDR3 length: 15 amino acids, cysteine to phenylalanine. CDR3 DNA only is kept here, 45 bases in frame from base 1. The material sequenced was peripheral blood. The rearranged segments are TRBV7-8 and TRBJ1-1; 10 bases in the junction line up with TRBD1. This receptor was taken from an elderly man with active or convalescent COVID-19. The sequence in DNA is TGTGCCAGCAGCCCGCGACAGGGGGCGCAGACTGAAGCTTTCTTT. This sequence encodes CASSPRQGAQTEAFF.